Ten or more counts support the clone carrying this T cell receptor (beta chain). Antigen specificity is unknown. The germline CDR1 and CDR2 sequences are SGHRS and YFSETQ. V lost 0 bases, J lost 3 bases, and 15 bases lay in between. CDR3 length equals 16 residues. This entry belongs to a study of CD8+CD57+ T cells in acquired aplastic anemia. On the study more broadly: DNA per sorted CD4+ or CD8+ sample ranged roughly 0.19 to 30 ug, averaging 3.2 ug. On average, healthy donors gave 9 million to 11 million reads for CD4+ cells.

Study-wide results and limits: The CD8+ Simpson's diversity of patients and controls was not significantly different. Patients and controls turned out to have twenty-nine CD8+ CDR3 sequences in common.

Profiles of TCR beta VDJ and CDR3 were generated from a genomic DNA template. TCRdb used MiXCR to reprocess the reads, holding one entry per CDR3 protein. Altogether roughly 190,000 distinct CDR3 sequences are present, around half being singletons, with the ten largest covering roughly 15%. The sequencing sample was made of sorted CD4+, CD8+, or CD8+CD57+ T cells (not recorded which) from PBMCs. V usage is TRBV5-1 and J usage is TRBJ1-1; perhaps TRBD1 as D (5 bases). The receptor was isolated from a human donor in good health, serving as a control. The DNA for the CDR3 is TGCGCCAGCAGCTTGGGTTTAGGGGTGGGAGACACTGAAGCTTTCTTT. Its translation is CASSLGLGVGDTEAFF.